This is a list of T cell receptor beta chains from one sample in a study of T-cell reconstitution after alpha-beta-depleted transplantation in children. One entry per CDR3 protein, called by TCRdb with MiXCR from the PCR reads. The sample yields some 600,000 distinct CDR3 sequences, over 10% seen once. This specimen was PBMCs, mostly from graft donor cells, taken 360 days after TCRalphabeta/CD19-depleted stem cell transplant. The source is a male patient younger than 18 who had a stem cell transplant for acute myeloid leukemia, so the T cells may come from the graft donor. The CDR3 runs from the conserved cysteine through the conserved F or W. The D gene is left open where the match is weak. Expanded clones get a size class; other rows say once, few or many, or leave the size out.

v_call	j_call	clone_size	d_call	cdr3_aa	cdr3_nt
TRBV29-1	TRBJ2-7	many	TRBD2	CSVGGLGQLAGALTYEQYF	TGCAGCGTCGGAGGATTGGGACAACTAGCGGGAGCCCTAACCTACGAGCAGTACTTC
TRBV14	TRBJ1-1	few	-	CASSHKQVVSTEAFF	TGTGCCAGCAGCCACAAGCAGGTTGTGAGCACTGAAGCTTTCTTT
TRBV27	TRBJ2-1	-	-	CASSFAGYSYNEQFF	TGTGCCAGCAGTTTCGCCGGCTACTCCTACAATGAGCAGTTCTTC
TRBV9	TRBJ2-5	-	-	CASSGGDLETQYF	TGTGCCAGCAGCGGAGGGGACTTAGAGACCCAGTACTTC
TRBV29-1	TRBJ2-1	few	-	CSVAPSPSYNEQFF	TGCAGCGTTGCGCCCTCCCCCTCCTACAATGAGCAGTTCTTC
TRBV5-1	TRBJ2-1	few	TRBD2	CASSSSSSGRARYEQFF	TGCGCCAGCAGCTCTTCTTCTAGCGGGAGGGCCCGGTATGAGCAGTTCTTC
TRBV10-3	TRBJ2-3	many	TRBD2	CAIMPGWLAGGPRTDTQYF	TGTGCCATCATGCCCGGTTGGCTAGCGGGAGGCCCCCGCACAGATACGCAGTATTTT
TRBV11-1	TRBJ2-4	few	-	CASSLGAQGLGKNIQYF	TGTGCCAGCAGCTTAGGGGCTCAGGGATTGGGCAAAAACATTCAGTACTTC
TRBV7-3	TRBJ2-2	few	-	CASSPFPWTGELFF	TGTGCCAGCAGCCCATTTCCTTGGACCGGGGAGCTGTTTTTT
TRBV27	TRBJ2-1	-	TRBD2	CASSPLAGEIYNEQFF	TGTGCCAGCAGTCCCTTAGCGGGAGAAATTTACAATGAGCAGTTCTTC
TRBV11-3	TRBJ2-6	-	-	CASSLAMGSGANVLTF	TGTGCCAGCAGCTTAGCGATGGGCTCTGGGGCCAACGTCCTGACTTTC
TRBV12-3/TRBV12-4	TRBJ2-1	-	-	CASSLAQGTEQFF	TGTGCCAGCAGTTTAGCCCAGGGGACGGAGCAGTTCTTC
TRBV20-1	TRBJ2-3	-	TRBD1	CSAAHPTGSTDTQYF	TGCAGTGCTGCGCACCCGACAGGGTCCACAGATACGCAGTATTTT
TRBV9	TRBJ2-3	many	-	CASSVFGLKGTDTQYF	TGTGCCAGCAGCGTTTTCGGGCTCAAGGGCACAGATACGCAGTATTTT
TRBV6-1	TRBJ1-1	once	-	CASNNRGIGPTEAFF	TGTGCCAGCAATAATAGGGGGATCGGGCCTACTGAGGCTTTCTTT
TRBV30	TRBJ2-2	-	TRBD1	CACGTVYGELFF	TGTGCCTGTGGGACAGTATACGGGGAGCTGTTTTTT
TRBV5-1	TRBJ2-1	few	-	CASSLALLGSYNEQFF	TGCGCCAGCAGCTTGGCCCTACTCGGCTCCTACAATGAGCAGTTCTTC
TRBV10-3	TRBJ2-7	many	-	CAISDLDSPYEQYF	TGTGCCATCAGTGACTTGGACAGTCCATACGAGCAGTACTTC
TRBV20-1	TRBJ2-2	-	TRBD2	CSGTSVNTGELFF	TGCAGTGGAACTAGCGTGAACACCGGGGAGCTGTTTTTT
TRBV28	TRBJ2-3	few	TRBD1	CASSFPEGQGSTDTQYF	TGTGCCAGCAGTTTCCCCGAGGGACAGGGCAGCACAGATACGCAGTATTTT
TRBV15	TRBJ2-5	-	TRBD2	CATSRVGSGLQETQYF	TGTGCCACCAGCAGAGTGGGTAGCGGGCTCCAAGAGACCCAGTACTTC
TRBV5-1	TRBJ1-1	few	-	CASSWGLLNTEAFF	TGCGCCAGCAGTTGGGGGCTCCTGAACACTGAAGCTTTCTTT
TRBV20-1	TRBJ1-5	-	TRBD1	CSAWTGFNQPQHF	TGCAGTGCTTGGACAGGGTTCAATCAGCCCCAGCATTTT
TRBV7-8	TRBJ2-2	-	TRBD1	CASSFMDRVDTGELFF	TGTGCCAGCAGCTTTATGGACAGGGTAGACACCGGGGAGCTGTTTTTT
TRBV29-1	TRBJ2-3	few	-	CSVEDTRAADTQYF	TGCAGCGTTGAAGATACCAGGGCCGCAGATACGCAGTATTTT
TRBV20-1	TRBJ2-7	many	TRBD2	CSAHLNGRGYEQYF	TGCAGTGCTCACCTCAACGGGAGGGGCTACGAGCAGTACTTC
TRBV29-1	TRBJ2-7	few	TRBD1	CSVEARQGGKPSEQYF	TGCAGCGTTGAAGCTAGACAGGGGGGTAAGCCTTCCGAGCAGTACTTC
TRBV29-1	TRBJ2-3	-	-	CSVTRFTDTQYF	TGCAGCGTGACGAGGTTCACAGATACGCAGTATTTT
TRBV5-1	TRBJ2-1	many	-	CASSLALGASYNEQFF	TGCGCCAGCAGCTTGGCCCTAGGGGCGAGCTACAATGAGCAGTTCTTC
TRBV7-2	TRBJ2-7	-	-	CASRSGAQTLYEQYF	TGTGCCAGCAGATCGGGAGCCCAAACCCTATACGAGCAGTACTTC
TRBV12-3/TRBV12-4	TRBJ2-7	few	-	CASSLDPATSYEQYF	TGTGCCAGCAGTTTAGATCCGGCTACCTCCTACGAGCAGTACTTC
TRBV2	TRBJ2-6	many	-	CASRRDSGANVLTF	TGTGCCAGCAGGAGGGACTCTGGGGCCAACGTCCTGACTTTC
TRBV30	TRBJ2-7	few	TRBD2	CAWRDAGLASF	TGTGCCTGGAGGGATGCGGGACTAGCGAGTTTC
TRBV29-1	TRBJ2-7	-	-	CPSGRTDEQYF	TGCCCCTCGGGAAGGACCGACGAGCAGTACTTC
TRBV20-1	TRBJ2-3	few	TRBD2	CSARVGSGGSGSSDTQYF	TGCAGTGCTAGAGTTGGCTCAGGGGGTAGCGGGAGTTCAGATACGCAGTATTTT
TRBV24-1	TRBJ2-5	many	TRBD1	CATSELGQGNQETQYF	TGTGCCACCAGTGAACTGGGACAGGGAAATCAAGAGACCCAGTACTTC
TRBV28	TRBJ2-7	few	TRBD1	CASSFSYLGQGYEQYF	TGTGCCAGCAGTTTCTCCTACCTCGGACAGGGCTACGAGCAGTACTTC
TRBV18	TRBJ2-7	-	TRBD1	CASSPWDRGSYEQYF	TGTGCCAGCTCACCATGGGACAGGGGTTCCTACGAGCAGTACTTC
TRBV29-1	TRBJ2-2	-	-	CSVEDPSADTGELFF	TGCAGCGTTGAAGACCCTAGCGCCGACACCGGGGAGCTGTTTTTT
TRBV3-1	TRBJ2-7	-	-	CASSRGPEQYF	TGTGCCAGCAGCCGCGGACCTGAGCAGTACTTC
TRBV20-1	TRBJ2-7	many	-	CSAIPFEQYF	TGCAGTGCTATTCCTTTTGAGCAGTACTTC
TRBV20-1	TRBJ2-1	many	TRBD2	CSARLAGGPFYNEQFF	TGCAGTGCTAGACTAGCGGGAGGGCCGTTCTACAATGAGCAGTTCTTC
TRBV4-2	TRBJ2-2	few	TRBD1	CASSQGQGTGELFF	TGTGCCAGCAGCCAGGGACAGGGCACCGGGGAGCTGTTTTTT
TRBV6-1	TRBJ1-6	-	-	CASTEWSSYNSPLHF	TGTGCCAGCACCGAGTGGAGCTCCTATAATTCACCCCTCCACTTT
TRBV4-2	TRBJ2-7	-	-	CASSQEASSYEQYF	TGTGCCAGCAGCCAAGAGGCCAGCTCCTACGAGCAGTACTTC
TRBV28	TRBJ1-3	many	-	CASSLSYSSGNTIYF	TGTGCCAGCAGCCTCAGTTATAGCTCTGGAAACACCATATATTTT
TRBV7-9	TRBJ2-5	-	-	CASSLAPTTQYF	TGTGCCAGCAGCCTTGCCCCGACGACCCAGTACTTC
TRBV7-2	TRBJ2-1	few	TRBD2	CASSFPASGRSYNEQFF	TGTGCCAGCAGCTTCCCCGCTAGCGGTCGCTCCTACAATGAGCAGTTCTTC
TRBV28	TRBJ2-4	-	-	CASSDTGIKNIQYF	TGTGCCAGCAGTGATACAGGGATAAAAAACATTCAGTACTTC
TRBV27	TRBJ2-3	-	-	CASSLVAAPMGGDTQYF	TGTGCCAGCAGTTTAGTGGCAGCCCCAATGGGTGGGGATACGCAGTATTTT
TRBV12-3/TRBV12-4	TRBJ1-4	many	-	CASSQRQYGNEKLFF	TGTGCCAGCAGTCAACGACAGTACGGCAATGAAAAACTGTTTTTT
TRBV7-3	TRBJ2-5	-	-	CASSRGGEGQETQYF	TGTGCCAGCAGCAGGGGGGGGGAGGGACAAGAGACCCAGTACTTC
TRBV7-7	TRBJ2-7	-	TRBD2	CASSRLTGGAYEQYF	TGTGCTAGCAGCCGACTTACGGGAGGAGCCTACGAGCAGTACTTC
TRBV3-1	TRBJ2-1	many	TRBD2	CASSQLSGSYNEQFF	TGTGCCAGCAGCCAACTTAGCGGGAGCTACAATGAGCAGTTCTTC
TRBV30	TRBJ2-1	many	-	CAWSRGGGLNEQFF	TGTGCCTGGAGTCGGGGTGGGGGTTTGAATGAGCAGTTCTTC
TRBV5-1	TRBJ2-5	few	TRBD2	CASSFRDYKETQYF	TGCGCCAGCAGCTTCCGGGACTATAAAGAGACCCAGTACTTC
TRBV28	TRBJ2-2	-	-	CASSLPWTPLLTGELFF	TGTGCCAGCAGTTTACCTTGGACTCCCCTACTGACCGGGGAGCTGTTTTTT
TRBV12-3/TRBV12-4	TRBJ2-1	-	-	CASSYMSSYNEQFF	TGTGCCAGTTCCTACATGAGCTCCTACAATGAGCAGTTCTTC
TRBV5-1	TRBJ2-1	few	-	CASSLADPYNEQFF	TGCGCCAGCAGCTTGGCGGACCCCTACAATGAGCAGTTCTTC